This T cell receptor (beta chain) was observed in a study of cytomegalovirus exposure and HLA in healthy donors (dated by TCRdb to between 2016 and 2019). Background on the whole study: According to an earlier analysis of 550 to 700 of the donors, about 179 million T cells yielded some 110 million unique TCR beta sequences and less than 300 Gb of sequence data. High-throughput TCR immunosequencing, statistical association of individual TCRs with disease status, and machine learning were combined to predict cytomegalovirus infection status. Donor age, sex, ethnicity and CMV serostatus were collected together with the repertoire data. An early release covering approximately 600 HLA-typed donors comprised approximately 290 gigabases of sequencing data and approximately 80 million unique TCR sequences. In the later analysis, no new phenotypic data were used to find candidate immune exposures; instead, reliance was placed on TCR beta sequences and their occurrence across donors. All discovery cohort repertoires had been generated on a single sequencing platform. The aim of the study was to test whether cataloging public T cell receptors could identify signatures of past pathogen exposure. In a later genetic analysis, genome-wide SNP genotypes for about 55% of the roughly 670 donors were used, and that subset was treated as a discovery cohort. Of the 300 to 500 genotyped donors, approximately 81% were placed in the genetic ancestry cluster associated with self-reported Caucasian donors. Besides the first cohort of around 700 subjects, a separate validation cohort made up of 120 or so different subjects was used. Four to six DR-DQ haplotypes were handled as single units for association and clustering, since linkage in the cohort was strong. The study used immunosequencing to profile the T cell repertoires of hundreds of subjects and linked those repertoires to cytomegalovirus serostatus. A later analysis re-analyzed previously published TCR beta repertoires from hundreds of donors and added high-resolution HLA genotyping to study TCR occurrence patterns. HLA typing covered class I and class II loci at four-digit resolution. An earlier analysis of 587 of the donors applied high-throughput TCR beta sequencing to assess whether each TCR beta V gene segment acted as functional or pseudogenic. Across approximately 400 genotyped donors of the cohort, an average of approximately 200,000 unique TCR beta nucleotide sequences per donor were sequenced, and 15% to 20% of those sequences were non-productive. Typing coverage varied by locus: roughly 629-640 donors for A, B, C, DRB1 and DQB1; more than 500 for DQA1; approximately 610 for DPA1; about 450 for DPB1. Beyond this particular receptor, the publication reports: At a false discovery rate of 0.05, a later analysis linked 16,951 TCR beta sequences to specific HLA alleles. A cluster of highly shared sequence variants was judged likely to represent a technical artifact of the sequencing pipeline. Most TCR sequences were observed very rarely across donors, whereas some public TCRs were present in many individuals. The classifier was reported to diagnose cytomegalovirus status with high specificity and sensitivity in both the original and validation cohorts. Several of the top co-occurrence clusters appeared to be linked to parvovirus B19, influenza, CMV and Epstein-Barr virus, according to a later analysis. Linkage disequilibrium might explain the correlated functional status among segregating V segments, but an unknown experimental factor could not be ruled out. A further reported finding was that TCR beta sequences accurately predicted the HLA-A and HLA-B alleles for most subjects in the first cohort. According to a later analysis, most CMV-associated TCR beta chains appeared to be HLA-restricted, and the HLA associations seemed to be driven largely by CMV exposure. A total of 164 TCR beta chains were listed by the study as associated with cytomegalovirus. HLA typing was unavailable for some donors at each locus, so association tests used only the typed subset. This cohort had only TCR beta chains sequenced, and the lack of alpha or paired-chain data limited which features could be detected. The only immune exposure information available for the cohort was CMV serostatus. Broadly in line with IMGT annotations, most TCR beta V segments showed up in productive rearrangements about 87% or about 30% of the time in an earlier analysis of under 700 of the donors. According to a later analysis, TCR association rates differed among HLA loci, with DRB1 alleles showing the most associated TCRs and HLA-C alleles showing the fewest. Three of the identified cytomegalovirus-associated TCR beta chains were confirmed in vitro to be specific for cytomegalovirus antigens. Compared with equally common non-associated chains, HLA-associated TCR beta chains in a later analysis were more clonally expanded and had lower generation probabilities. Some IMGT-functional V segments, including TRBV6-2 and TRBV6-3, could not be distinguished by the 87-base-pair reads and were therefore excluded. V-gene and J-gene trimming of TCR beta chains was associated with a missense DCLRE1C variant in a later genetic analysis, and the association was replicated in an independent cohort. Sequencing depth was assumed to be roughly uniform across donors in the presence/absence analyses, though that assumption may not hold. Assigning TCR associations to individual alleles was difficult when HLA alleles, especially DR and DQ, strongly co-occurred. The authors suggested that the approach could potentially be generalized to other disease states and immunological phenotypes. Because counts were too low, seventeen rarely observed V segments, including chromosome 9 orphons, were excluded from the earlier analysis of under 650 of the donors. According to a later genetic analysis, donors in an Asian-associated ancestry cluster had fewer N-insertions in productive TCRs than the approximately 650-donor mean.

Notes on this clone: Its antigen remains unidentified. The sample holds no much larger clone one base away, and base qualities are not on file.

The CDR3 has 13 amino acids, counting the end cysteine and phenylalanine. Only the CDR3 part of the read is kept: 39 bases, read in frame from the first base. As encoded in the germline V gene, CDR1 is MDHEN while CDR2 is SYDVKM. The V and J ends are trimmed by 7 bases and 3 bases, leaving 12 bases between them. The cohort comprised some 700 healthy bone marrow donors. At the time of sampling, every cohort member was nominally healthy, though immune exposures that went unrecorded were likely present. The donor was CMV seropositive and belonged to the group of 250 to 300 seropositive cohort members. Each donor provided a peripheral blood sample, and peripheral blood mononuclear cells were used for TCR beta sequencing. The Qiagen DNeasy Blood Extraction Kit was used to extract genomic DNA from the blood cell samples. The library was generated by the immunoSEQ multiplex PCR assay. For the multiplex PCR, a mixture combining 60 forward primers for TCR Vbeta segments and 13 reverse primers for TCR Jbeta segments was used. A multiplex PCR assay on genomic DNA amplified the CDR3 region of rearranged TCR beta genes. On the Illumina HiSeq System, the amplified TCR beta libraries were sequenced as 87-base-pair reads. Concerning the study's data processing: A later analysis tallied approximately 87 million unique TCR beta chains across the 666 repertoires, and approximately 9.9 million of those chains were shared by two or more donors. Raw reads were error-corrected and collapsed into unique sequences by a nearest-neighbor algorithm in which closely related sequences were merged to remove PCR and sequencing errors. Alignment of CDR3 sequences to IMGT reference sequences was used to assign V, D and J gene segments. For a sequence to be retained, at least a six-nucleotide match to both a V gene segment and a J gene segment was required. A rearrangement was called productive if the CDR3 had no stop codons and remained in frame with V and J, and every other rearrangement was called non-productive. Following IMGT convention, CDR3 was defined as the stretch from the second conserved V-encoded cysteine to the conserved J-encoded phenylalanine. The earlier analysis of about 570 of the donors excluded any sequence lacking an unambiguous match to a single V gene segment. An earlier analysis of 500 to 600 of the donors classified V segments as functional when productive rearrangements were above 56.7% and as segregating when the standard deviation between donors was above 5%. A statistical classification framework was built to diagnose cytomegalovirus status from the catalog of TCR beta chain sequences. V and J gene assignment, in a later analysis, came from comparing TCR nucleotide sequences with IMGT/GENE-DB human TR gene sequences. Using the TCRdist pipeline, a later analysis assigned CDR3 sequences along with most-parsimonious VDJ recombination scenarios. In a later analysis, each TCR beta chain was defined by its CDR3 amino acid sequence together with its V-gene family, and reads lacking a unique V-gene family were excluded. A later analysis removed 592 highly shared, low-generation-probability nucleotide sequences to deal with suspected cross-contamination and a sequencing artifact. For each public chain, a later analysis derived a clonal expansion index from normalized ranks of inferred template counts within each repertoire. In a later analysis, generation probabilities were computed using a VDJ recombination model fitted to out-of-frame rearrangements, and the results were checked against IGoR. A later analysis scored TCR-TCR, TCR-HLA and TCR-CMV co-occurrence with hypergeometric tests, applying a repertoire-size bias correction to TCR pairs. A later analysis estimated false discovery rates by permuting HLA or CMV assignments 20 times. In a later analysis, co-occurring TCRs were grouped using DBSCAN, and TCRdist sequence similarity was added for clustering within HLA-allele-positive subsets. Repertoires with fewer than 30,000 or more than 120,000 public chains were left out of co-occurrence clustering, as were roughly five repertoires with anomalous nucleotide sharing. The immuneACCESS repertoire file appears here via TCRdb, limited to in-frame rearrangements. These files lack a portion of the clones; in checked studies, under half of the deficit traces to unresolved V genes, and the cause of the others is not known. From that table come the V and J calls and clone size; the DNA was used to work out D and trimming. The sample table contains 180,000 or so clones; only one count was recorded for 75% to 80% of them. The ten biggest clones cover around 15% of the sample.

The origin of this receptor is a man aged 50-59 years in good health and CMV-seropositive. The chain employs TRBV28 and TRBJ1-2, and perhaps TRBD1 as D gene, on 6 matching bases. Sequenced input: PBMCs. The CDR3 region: CASTQGLDYGYTF. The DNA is TGTGCCAGCACCCAGGGGCTAGACTATGGCTACACCTTC.